This T cell receptor (beta chain) was obtained from a study of T-cell reconstitution after alpha-beta-depleted transplantation in children. Per germline, CDR1 SGHDN and CDR2 FVKESK. Trimming stripped 4 bases from V and 1 base from J, with 7 bases between. The CDR3 extends over 13 amino acids. Molecular barcoding with unique molecular identifiers was used for the TCRbeta library. TCRdb called the PCR reads again in MiXCR, with one record for every CDR3 protein. The table includes about 460,000 distinct CDR3 sequences, around 13% detected once. The table lists this clonotype with a few counts. The sample in question was PBMCs from the stem cell graft donor, obtained from the stem cell graft. This TCR was recovered from a human donor who donated a stem cell graft to a child with combined immunodeficiency. The rearrangement uses TRBV14 and TRBJ1-1; D ambiguous. The CDR3 DNA sequence: TGTGCCAGCAGCCCCCTCTGGAACACTGAAGCTTTCTTT. It codes for CASSPLWNTEAFF.